The 13 T cell receptor beta chains below all came from one sample that was sequenced in a study of T-cell memory formation after mild COVID-19. TCRdb ran MiXCR on the 5' RACE reads and lists one entry per CDR3 protein. Here the sample spans some 120,000 distinct CDR3 sequences, 15% to 20% being singletons. Material for sequencing was PBMCs or a T cell subset sorted from them (not recorded which). These receptors all stem from a man aged 18 to 35 who had mild COVID-19 (a few samples of this study predate the infection). Cell type and time point are not known.

This clonotype was seen more than once but under ten times. This chain connects TRBV5-1 to TRBJ2-1, with D unresolved. This CDR3 region has 15 residues. Trimming cost V 2 bases and J 8 bases, with 17 bases left between them. From germline, CDR1 is SGHRS and CDR2 YFSETQ. In DNA form, the CDR3 reads TGCGCCAGCAGCTTAGGTCTTACTGAGGTCGATGAGCAGTTCTTC. It encodes CASSLGLTEVDEQFF.

This clonotype showed up just a few times. This chain connects TRBV2 to TRBJ2-2, with 7 positions matching TRBD1. This CDR3 has 13 residues. Germline V gene lookup returns CDR1 SNHLY and CDR2 FYNNEI. V was pared by 6 bases and J by 6 bases, with 4 bases of the junction left unmatched. The CDR3 loop is CASSRQGPGELFF. As DNA, the CDR3 is TGTGCCAGCAGCAGACAGGGTCCCGGGGAGCTGTTTTTT.

This clonotype was counted a few times. The rearrangement links TRBV10-3 to TRBJ2-7, with D uncertain. CDR1 and CDR2 from the germline V gene are ENHRY and SYGVKD. This CDR3 spans 15 amino acids. The ends were cut back, 5 bases at V and 6 bases at J, with 20 bases in the middle. This CDR3 reads CAISQLEPRIGEQYF. DNA of the CDR3: TGTGCCATCAGTCAACTGGAACCGCGGATTGGCGAGCAGTACTTC.

This clonotype turned up a few times. The V call is TRBV30, the J call TRBJ2-5; D uncertain. Germline CDR1 and CDR2: GTSNPN and SVGIG (reference sequence). The CDR3 runs to 13 residues. The germline V and J ends were trimmed by 3 bases and 4 bases, with 12 bases remaining between them. CDR3 amino acids: CAWRPPTGETQYF. CDR3 DNA: TGTGCCTGGAGGCCCCCGACTGGAGAGACCCAGTACTTC.

This clonotype was seen a handful of times. The V gene is TRBV5-4, the J gene TRBJ2-5, with no clear D. Trimming took 4 bases from V and 1 from J, leaving 11 bases between them. Germline V gene lookup returns CDR1 SGHNT and CDR2 YYREEE (reference sequence). The CDR3 consists of 14 residues. The DNA of the CDR3 is TGTGCCAGCAGCACCCGAGTGGGCCAAGAGACCCAGTACTTC. As protein: CASSTRVGQETQYF.

The rearrangement links TRBV4-1 to TRBJ2-3; D is perhaps TRBD2 (7 bases). The CDR3 is 15 residues long. Per germline, CDR1 MGHRA and CDR2 YSYEKL. Trimming removed 6 bases from V and 4 bases from J, with 17 bases in between. For the CDR3, the DNA is TGCGCCAGCAGGTCCGGGGGGCGCGAGGCAGATACGCAGTATTTT. This encodes CASRSGGREADTQYF.

This chain joins TRBV7-9 and TRBJ2-3; weak D call: TRBD2 (5 bases). The CDR3 length is 16 residues. Germline CDR1 SEHNR, CDR2 FQNEAQ (reference sequence). V was clipped by 5 bases and J by 3 bases, with 18 bases between them. Here the CDR3 DNA reads TGTGCCAGCAGCCCTGGAGGACGGGGTAGGACAGATACGCAGTATTTT. This translates into CASSPGGRGRTDTQYF.

This rearrangement joins TRBV12-3 or TRBV12-4 to TRBJ2-5; a weak D match, TRBD1 (6 bases). Trimming stripped 7 bases from V and 4 bases from J, with 22 bases between. The CDR3 is 16 amino acids. In DNA form, the CDR3 reads TGTGCCAGCACAGGGACCCCCCCAGGGGCAGGAGAGACCCAGTACTTC. This codes for CASTGTPPGAGETQYF.

This clonotype was seen many times. CDR3 DNA sequence: TGCGCCAGCAGCTCCGTGACAGGGATGAACACTGAAGCTTTCTTT. This translates into CASSSVTGMNTEAFF. This chain connects TRBV4-1 to TRBJ1-1; TRBD1 matches at 7 bases. This CDR3 spans 15 amino acids. The germline CDR1 and CDR2 sequences are MGHRA and YSYEKL. With V trimmed by 5 bases and J by 0 bases, 6 bases remained unmatched.

The chain carries TRBV3-1 and TRBJ1-3, with a possible D match to TRBD1 (5 bases). Trimming took 5 bases from V and 0 from J, leaving 14 bases between them. The V gene's germline CDR1 is LGHDT and CDR2 YNNKEL (reference sequence). The CDR3 is 16 residues long. The CDR3 nucleotides are TGTGCCAGCAGCTTTACAGGACAACTCTCTGGAAACACCATATATTTT. As protein: CASSFTGQLSGNTIYF.

This clonotype has only one observation. The chain has TRBV6-5 and TRBJ1-3; D call uncertain. From germline, CDR1 is MNHEY and CDR2 SVGAGI. V was pared by 3 bases and J by 2 bases, with 14 bases between. CDR3 length equals 16 residues. CDR3: CASSYRRVVPGNTIYF. In nucleotides, the CDR3 is TGTGCCAGCAGTTATCGCCGGGTCGTTCCTGGAAACACCATATATTTT.

A few counts support this clonotype. The V call is TRBV9, the J call TRBJ2-4; D is possibly TRBD2 (6 bases). This CDR3 comprises 12 residues. Germline values: CDR1 SGDLS, CDR2 YYNGEE. V dropped 5 bases and J dropped 11 bases, with 14 bases sitting between them. The CDR3, as DNA: TGTGCCAGCAGGACCCCGAGGAGGGTTCAGTACTTC. It yields the protein CASRTPRRVQYF. The complete variable domain, with remaining parts taken from reference TRBV9 and TRBJ2-4, reads DSGVTQTPKHLITATGQRVTLRCSPRSGDLSVYWYQQSLDQGLQFLIQYYNGEERAKGNILERFSAQQFPDLHSELNLSSLELGDSALYFCASRTPRRVQYFGAGTRLSVL.

This chain uses TRBV29-1 with TRBJ2-5, with TRBD1 matching 8 bases. V gave up 5 bases and J gave up 4 bases; unmatched junction bases: 3. This CDR3 spans 12 amino acids. The germline V gene has CDR1 SQVTM and CDR2 ANQGSEA. The CDR3: CSVFDRGETQYF. The CDR3 region has the DNA TGCAGCGTTTTCGACAGGGGAGAGACCCAGTACTTC.